The rows below give T cell receptor beta chains drawn from one sample of a study of T cells after yellow fever vaccination. Each CDR3 protein gets one entry after TCRdb re-called the 5' RACE reads with MiXCR. In the table there are about 50,000 distinct CDR3 sequences, roughly 7.5% of which are singletons. The sequencing used CD8+ T cells sorted from PBMCs, collected around 16 days after the first yellow fever vaccination. Receptors were obtained from a man younger than 35 who received the YFV17D yellow fever vaccine. The conserved cysteine and the conserved F or W are not part of the CDR3 here.

cdr3_length v_call cdr3_aa
15 TRBV3-1 ASSKEVAAQSTDTQY
13 TRBV4-3 ASSQERGTGEKLF
14 TRBV6-5 ASGTVGGREDYEQY
13 TRBV6-5 ASSSLRGANYGYT
13 TRBV7-6 ASSNPQSGGTEAF
14 TRBV27 ASSDRKTLAKNIQY
10 TRBV7-9 ASSLTLETQY
11 TRBV3-1 ADYVGGNQPQH
15 TRBV7-9 ASSQPREGWTGQTQY
11 TRBV6-6 ASSPTNYNEQF
15 TRBV4-3 ASSQDMAANFYTEAF
16 TRBV3-1 ASSQDTPVYPSTDTQY
12 TRBV27 ASSSLADYYGYT
12 TRBV29-1 SVVLPGRTDTQY
12 TRBV28 ASSFLRGKQPQH
15 TRBV7-3 ASSPGQGGYGANVLT
12 TRBV12-3/TRBV12-4 ASSLDGTTDEQF
15 TRBV11-2 ASSLPFSALVTDTQY
14 TRBV4-3 ASSQDPGFVKNIQY
11 TRBV12-3/TRBV12-4 ASSPADRETQY
11 TRBV29-1 SVGSGPLYGYT
13 TRBV4-3 ASSSDSSYNSPLH
12 TRBV27 ASSLEQFNQPQH
13 TRBV5-5 ASSPGQGHNQPQH
12 TRBV7-9 ASSLVLGEETQY
13 TRBV12-3/TRBV12-4 ASSFQGVVGMEQF
11 TRBV5-1 ASSLARGNEQF
14 TRBV20-1 SARGLIGGLSQPQH
12 TRBV6-4 ASSDSPQEGTQY
11 TRBV5-1 ASSFQQGTEAF
12 TRBV10-3 AISEDNSYNEQF
10 TRBV19 ASLGANGELF
11 TRBV7-9 ASSLVTTYGYT
13 TRBV7-8 ASSLQRGGRDTQY
15 TRBV12-3/TRBV12-4 ASSPTGPPLSHNEQF
12 TRBV5-7 AMGPGTRGYEQY
11 TRBV5-6 ASRLNRGESYT
11 TRBV29-1 SVGGGAGNEQY
12 TRBV5-1 ASSSSGRNTEAF
13 TRBV5-4 ASSRSGVLSGELF
12 TRBV20-1 SARVSGGYNEQF
15 TRBV11-2 ASSPPLAGGNTGELF
14 TRBV4-3 ASSPTLRTITDTQY
13 TRBV12-3/TRBV12-4 ASARPQGARNTIY
14 TRBV7-6 ASTMLQGSNTGELF
14 TRBV5-5 ASSALTGGANQPQH
12 TRBV7-8 ASSLAGTERPQY
11 TRBV27 ASSESGVNEQF
15 TRBV4-3 ASSQDRSGGSGYEQY
14 TRBV5-5 ASSLVRTGSGYEQY
12 TRBV4-1 ASSFPGTSNEQF
13 TRBV12-3/TRBV12-4 ASSFQGFPYNEQF
15 TRBV20-1 SAPRLRTGWLRDTQY
16 TRBV12-3/TRBV12-4 ASSGAQSRADNTGELF